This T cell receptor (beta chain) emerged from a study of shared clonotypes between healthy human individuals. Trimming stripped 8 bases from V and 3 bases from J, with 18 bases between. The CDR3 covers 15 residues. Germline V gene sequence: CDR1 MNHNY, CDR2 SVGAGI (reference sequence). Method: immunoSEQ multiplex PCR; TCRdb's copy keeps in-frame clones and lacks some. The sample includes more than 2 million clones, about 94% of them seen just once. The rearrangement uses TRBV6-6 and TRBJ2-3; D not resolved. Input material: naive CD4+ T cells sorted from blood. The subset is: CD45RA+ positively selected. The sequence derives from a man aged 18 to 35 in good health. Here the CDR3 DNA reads TGTGCCAGCCCTCCAGAGACAACTAAGACAGATACGCAGTATTTT. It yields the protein CASPPETTKTDTQYF.